The source of this T cell receptor beta chain is a study of control samples from healthy donors and cancer patients. Produced via immunoSEQ multiplex PCR; TCRdb's table is partial and in-frame only. The profile shows about 83,000 clones, roughly 91% of them singletons. Deletions cut 1 base from V and 5 bases from J, with 11 bases between. The CDR3 extends over 14 amino acids. The germline gives CDR1 SGHVS, CDR2 FQNEAQ. The source material was blood. The chain uses TRBV7-8 and TRBJ2-5; TRBD1 or TRBD2 may be the D gene (6 bases each). This sequence originates from a man aged 45-60 years in good health. This chain's CDR3 is CASSLVGGWETQYF. CDR3 DNA sequence: TGTGCCAGCAGCTTAGTGGGGGGCTGGGAGACCCAGTACTTC. The entire variable domain, with the rest obtained from reference TRBV7-8 and TRBJ2-5, is as follows: GAGVSQSPRYKVAKRGQDVALRCDPISGHVSLFWYQQALGQGPEFLTYFQNEAQLDKSGLPSDRFFAERPEGSVSTLKIQRTQQEDSAVYLCASSLVGGWETQYFGPGTRLLVL.